Here is one TCR beta chain with its context. Looked up from germline, CDR1 is LGHNA and CDR2 is YSLEER. This CDR3 comprises 15 residues. Trimming took 1 base from V and 9 from J, leaving 16 bases between them. Together with a sample-barcoded 5' primer, a J-beta primer mix was included in a second PCR lasting roughly 6 to 12 cycles. TCRdb ran MiXCR on the 5' RACE reads and lists one entry per CDR3 protein. The sample has 1.5 million to 2 million distinct CDR3 sequences; 35% to 50% are singletons. These data belong to a study of blood T cells in healthy people across ages. The chain employs TRBV4-3 and TRBJ1-5; D not resolved. The sample was blood. The sequence came from a human donor in good health. CDR3 coding DNA: TGCGCCAGCAGCCAAGGGTTAGGCAGACCATCGCCCCAGCATTTT. This translates into CASSQGLGRPSPQHF.